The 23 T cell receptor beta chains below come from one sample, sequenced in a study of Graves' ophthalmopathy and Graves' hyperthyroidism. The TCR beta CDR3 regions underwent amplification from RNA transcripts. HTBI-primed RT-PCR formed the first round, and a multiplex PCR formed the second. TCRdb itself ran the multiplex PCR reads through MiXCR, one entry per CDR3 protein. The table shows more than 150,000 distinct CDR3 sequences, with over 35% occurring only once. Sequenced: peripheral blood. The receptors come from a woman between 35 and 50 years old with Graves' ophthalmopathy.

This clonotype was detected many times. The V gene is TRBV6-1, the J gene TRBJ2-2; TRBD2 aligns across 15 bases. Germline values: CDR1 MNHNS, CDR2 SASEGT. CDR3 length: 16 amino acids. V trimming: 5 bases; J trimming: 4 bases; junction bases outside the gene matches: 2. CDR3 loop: CASSKGLAGGTGELFF. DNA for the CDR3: TGTGCCAGCAGTAAGGGACTAGCGGGAGGCACCGGGGAGCTGTTTTTT.

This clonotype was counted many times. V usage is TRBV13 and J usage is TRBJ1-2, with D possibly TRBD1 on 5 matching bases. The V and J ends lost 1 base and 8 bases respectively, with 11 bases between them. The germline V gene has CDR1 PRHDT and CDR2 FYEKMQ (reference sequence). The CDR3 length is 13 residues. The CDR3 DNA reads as TGTGCCAGCAGCTTAGTTGGGCCAGGGGGCTACACCTTC. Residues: CASSLVGPGGYTF.

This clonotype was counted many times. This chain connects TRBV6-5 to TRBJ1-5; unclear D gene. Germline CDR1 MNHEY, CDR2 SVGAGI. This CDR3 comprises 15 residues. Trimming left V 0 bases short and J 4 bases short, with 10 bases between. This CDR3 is CASSYSARLNQPQHF. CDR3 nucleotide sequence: TGTGCCAGCAGTTACTCGGCTCGACTTAATCAGCCCCAGCATTTT.

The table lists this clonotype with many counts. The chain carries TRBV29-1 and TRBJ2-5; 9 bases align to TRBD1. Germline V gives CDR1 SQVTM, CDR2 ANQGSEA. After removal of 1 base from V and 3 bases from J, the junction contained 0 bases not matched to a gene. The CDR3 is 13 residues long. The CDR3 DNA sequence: TGCAGCGTTGAAGGGGACAGGGAAGAGACCCAGTACTTC. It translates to CSVEGDREETQYF.

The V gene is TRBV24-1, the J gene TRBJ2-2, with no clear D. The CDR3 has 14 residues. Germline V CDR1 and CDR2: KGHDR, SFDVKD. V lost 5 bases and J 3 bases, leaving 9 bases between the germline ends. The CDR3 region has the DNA TGTGCCACCAGTGGCCGTCGCGACACCGGGGAGCTGTTTTTT. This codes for CATSGRRDTGELFF.

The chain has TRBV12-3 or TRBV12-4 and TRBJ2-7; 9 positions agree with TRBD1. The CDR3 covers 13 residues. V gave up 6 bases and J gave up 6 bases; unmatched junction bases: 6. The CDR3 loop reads CASSSDRGLEQYF. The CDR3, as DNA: TGTGCCAGCAGCTCGGACAGGGGACTCGAGCAGTACTTC.

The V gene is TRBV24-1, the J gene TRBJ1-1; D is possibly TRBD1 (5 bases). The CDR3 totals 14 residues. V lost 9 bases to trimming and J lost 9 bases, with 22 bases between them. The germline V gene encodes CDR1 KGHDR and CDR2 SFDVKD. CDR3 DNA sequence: TGTGCCACCGCGGACCGGAGCAGGGAGGGGAAAGCTTTCTTT. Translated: CATADRSREGKAFF.

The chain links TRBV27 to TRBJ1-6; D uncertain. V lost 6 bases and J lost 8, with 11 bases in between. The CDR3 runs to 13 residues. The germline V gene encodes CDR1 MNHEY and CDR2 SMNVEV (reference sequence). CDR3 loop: CASSLRWDSPLHF. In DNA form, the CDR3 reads TGTGCCAGCAGCCTCCGTTGGGATTCACCCCTCCACTTT.

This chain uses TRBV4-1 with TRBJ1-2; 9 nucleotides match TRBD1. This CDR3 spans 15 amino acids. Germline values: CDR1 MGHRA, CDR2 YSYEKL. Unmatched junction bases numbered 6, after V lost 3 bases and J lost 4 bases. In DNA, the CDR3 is TGCGCCAGCAGCCAGGCGGAGACAGGGGGCTATGGCTACACCTTC. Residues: CASSQAETGGYGYTF.

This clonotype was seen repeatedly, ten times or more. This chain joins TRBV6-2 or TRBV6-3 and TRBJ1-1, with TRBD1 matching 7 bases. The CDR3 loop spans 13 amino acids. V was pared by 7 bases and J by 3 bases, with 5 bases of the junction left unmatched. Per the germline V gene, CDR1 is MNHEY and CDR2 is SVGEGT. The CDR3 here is CASTSTGYTEAFF. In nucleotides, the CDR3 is TGTGCCAGCACTTCGACAGGGTACACTGAAGCTTTCTTT.

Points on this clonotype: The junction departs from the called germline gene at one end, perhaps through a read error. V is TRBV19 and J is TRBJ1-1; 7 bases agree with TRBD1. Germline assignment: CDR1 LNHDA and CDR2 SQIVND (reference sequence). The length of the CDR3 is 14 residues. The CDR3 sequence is CASSFDRVSSSLLF. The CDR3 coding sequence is TGTGCCAGTAGTTTTGACAGGGTATCATCGAGCTTGCTCTTT.

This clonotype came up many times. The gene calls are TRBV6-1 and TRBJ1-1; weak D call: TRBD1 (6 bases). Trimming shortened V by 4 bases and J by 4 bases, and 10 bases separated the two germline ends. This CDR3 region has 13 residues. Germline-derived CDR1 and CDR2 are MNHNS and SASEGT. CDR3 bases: TGTGCCAGCAGTGTACAGGGTCCCACTGAAGCTTTCTTT. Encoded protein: CASSVQGPTEAFF.

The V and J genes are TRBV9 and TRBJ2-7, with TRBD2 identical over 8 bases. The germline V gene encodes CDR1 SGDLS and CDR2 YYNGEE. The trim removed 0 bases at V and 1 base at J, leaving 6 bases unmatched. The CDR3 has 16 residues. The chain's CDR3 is CASSVDGGGSSYEQYF. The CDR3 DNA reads TGTGCCAGCAGCGTAGATGGCGGGGGGTCTTCCTACGAGCAGTACTTC.

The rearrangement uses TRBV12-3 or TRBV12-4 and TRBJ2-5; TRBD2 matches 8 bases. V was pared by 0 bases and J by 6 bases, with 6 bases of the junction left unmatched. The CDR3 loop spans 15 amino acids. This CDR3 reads CASSLAGGGPKTQYF. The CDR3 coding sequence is TGTGCCAGCAGTTTAGCCGGGGGGGGCCCAAAGACCCAGTACTTC.

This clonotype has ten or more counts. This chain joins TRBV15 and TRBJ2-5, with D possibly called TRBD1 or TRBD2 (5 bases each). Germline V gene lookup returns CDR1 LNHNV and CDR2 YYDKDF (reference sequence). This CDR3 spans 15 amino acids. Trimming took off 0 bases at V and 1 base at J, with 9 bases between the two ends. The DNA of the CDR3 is TGTGCCACCAGCAGAGATGACAGCGGCCAAGAGACCCAGTACTTC. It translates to CATSRDDSGQETQYF.

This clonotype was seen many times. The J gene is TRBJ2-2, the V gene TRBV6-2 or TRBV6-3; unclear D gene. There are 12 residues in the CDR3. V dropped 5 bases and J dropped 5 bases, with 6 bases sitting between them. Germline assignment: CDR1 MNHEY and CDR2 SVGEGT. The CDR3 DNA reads TGTGCCAGCAGTACCAATACCGGGGAGCTGTTTTTT. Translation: CASSTNTGELFF.

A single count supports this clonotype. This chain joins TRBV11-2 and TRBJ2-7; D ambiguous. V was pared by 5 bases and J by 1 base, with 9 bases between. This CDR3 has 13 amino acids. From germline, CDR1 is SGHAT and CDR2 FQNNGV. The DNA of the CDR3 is TGTGCCAGCAGCCGCGCTGGATCCTACGAGCAGTACTTC. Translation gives CASSRAGSYEQYF.

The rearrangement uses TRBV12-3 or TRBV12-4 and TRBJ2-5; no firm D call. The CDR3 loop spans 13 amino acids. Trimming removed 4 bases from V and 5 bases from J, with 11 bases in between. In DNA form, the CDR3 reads TGTGCCAGCAGTTCGAGTGTTGCGGAGACCCAGTACTTC. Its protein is CASSSSVAETQYF.

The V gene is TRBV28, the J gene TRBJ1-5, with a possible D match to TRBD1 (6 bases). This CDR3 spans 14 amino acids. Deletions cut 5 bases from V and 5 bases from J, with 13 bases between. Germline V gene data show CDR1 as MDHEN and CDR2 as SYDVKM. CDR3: CASSPSGGHQPQHF. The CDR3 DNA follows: TGTGCCAGCAGTCCCAGCGGGGGCCATCAGCCCCAGCATTTT.

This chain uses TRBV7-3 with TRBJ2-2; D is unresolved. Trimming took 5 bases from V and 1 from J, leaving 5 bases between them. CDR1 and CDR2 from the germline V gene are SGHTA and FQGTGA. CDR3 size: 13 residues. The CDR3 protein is CASSDRNTGELFF. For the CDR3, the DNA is TGTGCCAGCAGCGATCGGAACACCGGGGAGCTGTTTTTT.

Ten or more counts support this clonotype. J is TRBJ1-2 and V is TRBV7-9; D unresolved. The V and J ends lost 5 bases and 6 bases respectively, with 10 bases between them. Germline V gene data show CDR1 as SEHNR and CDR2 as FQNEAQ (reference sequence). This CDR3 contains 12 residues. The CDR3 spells CASSPTWDGYTF. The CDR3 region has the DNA TGTGCCAGCAGCCCCACTTGGGATGGCTACACCTTC.

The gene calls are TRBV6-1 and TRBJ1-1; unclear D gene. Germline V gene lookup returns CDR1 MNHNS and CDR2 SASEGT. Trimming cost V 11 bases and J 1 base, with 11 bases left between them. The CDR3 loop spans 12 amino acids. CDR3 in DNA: TGTGCCGTCCGTTTACCGAACACTGAAGCTTTCTTT. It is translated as CAVRLPNTEAFF.

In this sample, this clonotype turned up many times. The CDR3 nucleotides are TGTGCCAGCAGCCCCGGGACAGGTTCCTATGGCTACACCTTC. Its translation: CASSPGTGSYGYTF. The chain has TRBV14 and TRBJ1-2, with 8 bases identical to TRBD1. Germline V CDR1 and CDR2: SGHDN, FVKESK. The CDR3 covers 14 residues. The V and J ends lost 4 bases and 4 bases, in that order; junction bases with no gene match: 5.